Here is one T cell receptor (beta chain) with its context. These data come from a study of T-cell memory formation after mild COVID-19. One entry per CDR3 protein, called by TCRdb with MiXCR from the 5' RACE reads. The sample carries a few hundred thousand distinct CDR3 sequences, 20% to 25% recorded once. The germline gives CDR1 DFQATT, CDR2 SNEGSKA (reference sequence). With 2 bases removed from V and 2 bases from J, the gap between germline ends came to 13 bases. The CDR3 has 15 amino acids. The TCR originated in an adult woman who had mild COVID-19 (a few samples of this study predate the infection). Cell type and time point are not known. The chain has TRBV20-1 and TRBJ1-3; a weak D match, TRBD1 (6 bases). Sequenced material: PBMCs or a T cell subset sorted from them (not recorded which). CDR3 protein: CSARRHRDPGNTIYF. In DNA form, the CDR3 reads TGCAGTGCTAGACGTCACAGGGATCCTGGAAACACCATATATTTT.